This T cell receptor beta chain was recorded in a study of tumor-infiltrating lymphocytes in primary liver carcinoma. The wider study: Those sampled were patients whose primary liver carcinoma was treated by surgical resection. Samples returned roughly 3.5 to 7.13 million productive TCRbeta reads, a yield that was similar across tissue types.

The V gene lost 4 bases and the J gene lost 3 bases, with 10 bases spanning the gap. CDR3 length: 14 amino acids. Germline lookup yields CDR1 SGHAT and CDR2 FQNNGV. Constant-region priming of roughly 490 ng total RNA yielded TCR beta cDNA. Construction of TCR beta libraries relied on three successive nested multiplex PCR rounds employing slightly modified ARM-PCR. The first two PCR rounds used TRBV1-TRBV30 primers with a Cbeta primer, nine to ten cycles each. TCRdb called the multiplex PCR reads again in MiXCR, with one record for every CDR3 protein. The sample shows around 210,000 distinct CDR3 sequences, almost 65% of them seen only once. RNA was extracted from whole blood without cell sorting, alongside germline DNA. A word on this clonotype: Its antigen is not known.

General study points: Tumors had a top-250-clone fraction that was significantly higher than blood (p = 0.039).

The sequence was collected from a woman aged 55 to 70 with primary liver carcinoma and hepatitis B virus infection. J is TRBJ2-1 and V is TRBV11-2; D remains unclear. Sequencing input: peripheral blood. The CDR3 spells CASSSLINYNEQFF. In nucleotides, the CDR3 is TGTGCCAGCAGCTCTCTCATCAACTACAATGAGCAGTTCTTC.